This TCR beta chain was sequenced during a study of cytomegalovirus exposure and HLA in healthy donors. Points from the study as a whole: In terms of immune exposure information, only CMV serostatus was available. Some highly shared sequence variants likely arose as a pipeline artifact.

Of note for this clone: Its antigen remains unidentified.

CDR1 and CDR2 from the germline V gene are KGHSH and LQKENI. The CDR3 is 15 amino acids. The ends were cut back, 3 bases at V and 0 bases at J, with 12 bases in the middle. The primer mix had 60 Vbeta and 13 Jbeta primers. The repertoire was sequenced with immunoSEQ multiplex PCR; TCRdb's copy has only in-frame clones and lacks some. The sample has tens of thousands of clones, over 70% seen once. Sequenced material: PBMCs. The clonotype was recovered from a woman between 45 and 65 years old in good health and CMV-seropositive. The chain is built from TRBV18 and TRBJ2-7; tentatively, D is TRBD2 (5 bases). CDR3: CASSPAGGPSYEQYV. Here the CDR3 DNA reads TGTGCCAGCTCACCCGCTGGCGGGCCCTCCTACGAGCAGTACGTC.